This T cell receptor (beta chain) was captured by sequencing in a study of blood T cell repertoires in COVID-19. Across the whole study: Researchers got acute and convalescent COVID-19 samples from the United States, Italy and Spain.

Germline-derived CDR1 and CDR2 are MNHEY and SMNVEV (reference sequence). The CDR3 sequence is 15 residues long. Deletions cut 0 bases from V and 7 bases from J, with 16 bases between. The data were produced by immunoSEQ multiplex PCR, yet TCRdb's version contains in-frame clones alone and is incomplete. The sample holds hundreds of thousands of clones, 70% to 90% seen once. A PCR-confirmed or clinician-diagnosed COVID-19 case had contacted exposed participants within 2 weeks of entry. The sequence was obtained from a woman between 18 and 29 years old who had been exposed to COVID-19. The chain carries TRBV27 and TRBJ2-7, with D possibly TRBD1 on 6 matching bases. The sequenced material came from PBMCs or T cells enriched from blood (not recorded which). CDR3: CASSLSRAGEWEQYF. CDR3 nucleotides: TGTGCCAGCAGTTTATCGAGGGCAGGGGAGTGGGAGCAGTACTTC.